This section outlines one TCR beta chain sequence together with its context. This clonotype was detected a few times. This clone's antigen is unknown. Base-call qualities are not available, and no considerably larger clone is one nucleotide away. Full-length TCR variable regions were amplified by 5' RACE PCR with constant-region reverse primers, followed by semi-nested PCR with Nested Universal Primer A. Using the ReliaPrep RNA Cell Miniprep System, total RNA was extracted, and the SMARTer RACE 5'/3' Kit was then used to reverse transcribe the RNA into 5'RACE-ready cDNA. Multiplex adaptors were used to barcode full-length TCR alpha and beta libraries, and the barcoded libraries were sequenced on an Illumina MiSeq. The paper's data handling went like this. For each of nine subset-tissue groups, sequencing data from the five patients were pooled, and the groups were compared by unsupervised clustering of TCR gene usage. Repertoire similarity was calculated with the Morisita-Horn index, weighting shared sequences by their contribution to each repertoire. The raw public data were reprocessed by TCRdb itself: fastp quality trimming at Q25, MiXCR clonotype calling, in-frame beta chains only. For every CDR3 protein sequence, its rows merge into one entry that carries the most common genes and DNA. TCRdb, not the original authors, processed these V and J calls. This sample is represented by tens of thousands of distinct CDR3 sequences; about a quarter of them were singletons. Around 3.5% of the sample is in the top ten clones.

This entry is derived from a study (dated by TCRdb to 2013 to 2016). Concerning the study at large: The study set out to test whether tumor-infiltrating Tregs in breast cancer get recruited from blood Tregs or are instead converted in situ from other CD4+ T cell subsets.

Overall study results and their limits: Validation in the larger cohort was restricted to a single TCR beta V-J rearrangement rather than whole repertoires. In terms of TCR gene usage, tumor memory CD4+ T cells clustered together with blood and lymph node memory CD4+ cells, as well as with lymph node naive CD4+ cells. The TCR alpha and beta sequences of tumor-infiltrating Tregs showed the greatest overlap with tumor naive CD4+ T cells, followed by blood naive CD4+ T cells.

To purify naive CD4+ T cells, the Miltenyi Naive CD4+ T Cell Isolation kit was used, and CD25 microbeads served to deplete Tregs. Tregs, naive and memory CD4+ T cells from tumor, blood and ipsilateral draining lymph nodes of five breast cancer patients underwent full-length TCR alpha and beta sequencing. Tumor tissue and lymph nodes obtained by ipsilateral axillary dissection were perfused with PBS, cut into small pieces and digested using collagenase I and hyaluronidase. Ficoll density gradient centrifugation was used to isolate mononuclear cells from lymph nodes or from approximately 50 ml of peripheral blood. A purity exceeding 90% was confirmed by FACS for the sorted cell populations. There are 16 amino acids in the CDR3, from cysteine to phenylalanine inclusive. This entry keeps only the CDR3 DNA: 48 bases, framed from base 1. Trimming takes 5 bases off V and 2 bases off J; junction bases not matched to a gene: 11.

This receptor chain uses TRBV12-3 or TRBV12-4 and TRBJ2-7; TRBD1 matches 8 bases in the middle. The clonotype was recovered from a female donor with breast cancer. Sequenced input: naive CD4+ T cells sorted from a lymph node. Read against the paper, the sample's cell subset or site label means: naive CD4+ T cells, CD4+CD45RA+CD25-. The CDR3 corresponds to CASSLSTTGEPYEQYF. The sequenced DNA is TGTGCCAGCAGTCTCAGTACGACAGGGGAGCCCTACGAGCAGTACTTC.